These 19 T cell receptor beta chains originate from one sample sequenced in a study of T cell repertoires in cytomegalovirus infection. The antigens for these receptors are not known. TCRdb recomputed calls from the reads with MiXCR, one row per CDR3 protein. The sample comprises roughly 170,000 distinct CDR3 sequences, about a fifth of which are singletons, and under 30% rests with the top ten. The material was CD8+ T cells from cultured PBMCs, obtained from culture after CMV antigen stimulation. Receptors were obtained from a human donor in good health (CMV status not recorded). Some clones in this sample may be carry-over from other donors' samples.

The chain is built from TRBV19 and TRBJ1-1; D ambiguous. Germline-derived CDR1 and CDR2 are LNHDA and SQIVND (reference sequence). The CDR3 has 15 residues. The V and J ends lost 1 base and 1 base respectively, with 10 bases between them. DNA for the CDR3: TGTGCCAGTAGTATAGTCCCTGCGGAGAACACTGAAGCTTTCTTT. Its translation is CASSIVPAENTEAFF.

V gene TRBV6-2 or TRBV6-3 combines with J gene TRBJ1-1; D is unresolved. V lost 7 bases and J lost 5, with 14 bases in between. The germline CDR1 and CDR2 sequences are MNHEY and SVGEGT. CDR3 size: 13 residues. CDR3 coding DNA: TGTGCCAGCACCCCTGGGCCGGGTACTGAAGCTTTCTTT. Translating gives CASTPGPGTEAFF.

The chain is built from TRBV27 and TRBJ2-1; D gene unclear. Germline lookup yields CDR1 MNHEY and CDR2 SMNVEV (reference sequence). The CDR3 contains 11 residues. V gave up 5 bases and J gave up 9 bases, with 8 bases separating them. The DNA for the CDR3 is TGTGCCAGCAGTCATTCGAGTGAGCAGTTCTTC. This codes for CASSHSSEQFF.

The chain couples TRBV4-1 to TRBJ2-3; no clear D. This CDR3 is 14 amino acids long. Germline CDR1 and CDR2: MGHRA and YSYEKL. Between the trimmed V and J ends, which lost 1 base and 6 bases, there was a span of 11 bases. CDR3 region: CASSQAALRDTQYF. As DNA, the CDR3 is TGCGCCAGCAGCCAAGCCGCTTTACGGGATACGCAGTATTTT.

This clonotype was found a few times. The chain joins TRBV7-6 to TRBJ2-2; 9 positions match TRBD1. This CDR3 comprises 19 residues. Germline CDR1 and CDR2: SGHVS and FNYEAQ. Unmatched junction bases numbered 21, after V lost 6 bases and J lost 7 bases. CDR3 coding DNA: TGTGCCAGCAGGCGAAATAACAGGGGGCTGGGTTTCGCGTACGGGGAGCTGTTTTTT. It yields the protein CASRRNNRGLGFAYGELFF.

This clonotype was counted a few times. V is TRBV7-8 and J is TRBJ2-5; 8 positions match TRBD1. In germline, CDR1 is SGHVS, CDR2 FQNEAQ. The CDR3 totals 15 residues. Trimming removed 4 bases from V and 4 bases from J; junction bases left unmatched: 8. The CDR3 DNA sequence: TGTGCCAGCAGCTCTTACTCAGGGGGCGGAGAGACCCAGTACTTC. It yields the protein CASSSYSGGGETQYF. The full variable domain, in which reference TRBV7-8 and TRBJ2-5 provide the parts outside the CDR3, is GAGVSQSPRYKVAKRGQDVALRCDPISGHVSLFWYQQALGQGPEFLTYFQNEAQLDKSGLPSDRFFAERPEGSVSTLKIQRTQQEDSAVYLCASSSYSGGGETQYFGPGTRLLVL.

The chain links TRBV27 to TRBJ1-1; D ambiguous. CDR3 size: 15 residues. V was cut by 5 bases and J by 1 base, with 14 bases left in between. Germline lookup yields CDR1 MNHEY and CDR2 SMNVEV (reference sequence). The chain's CDR3 is CASSPSVEQNTEAFF. Written as DNA, the CDR3 is TGTGCCAGCAGTCCCTCCGTGGAGCAGAACACTGAAGCTTTCTTT.

The V and J genes are TRBV6-1 and TRBJ2-7; the D gene is possibly TRBD1 (5 bases). V was cut by 1 base and J by 2 bases, with 12 bases left in between. The germline V gene encodes CDR1 MNHNS and CDR2 SASEGT. The CDR3 length is 15 residues. CDR3 nucleotides: TGTGCCAGCAGTGAAGATTTCGACAGAACCTACGAGCAGTACTTC. This translates into CASSEDFDRTYEQYF.

The gene calls are TRBV7-9 and TRBJ2-2; TRBD2 might be the D (5 bases). Trimming left V 7 bases short and J 3 bases short, with 15 bases between. CDR1 and CDR2 from the germline V gene are SEHNR and FQNEAQ (reference sequence). The CDR3 length is 15 residues. The CDR3 reads CASTERRGYTGELFF. The CDR3 DNA is TGTGCCAGCACCGAACGCCGGGGTTACACCGGGGAGCTGTTTTTT.

V gene TRBV7-3 combines with J gene TRBJ2-1; weak D call: TRBD1 (5 bases). The CDR3 contains 17 residues. CDR1 SGHTA and CDR2 FQGTGA come from the germline V gene. The V end was cut by 5 bases, the J end by 2 bases, with 19 bases between. CDR3 bases: TGTGCCAGCAGCCAAACCTCAGGGAAGGTGGCCTACAATGAGCAGTTCTTC. Protein sequence: CASSQTSGKVAYNEQFF.

This clonotype was found once. The gene calls are TRBV12-3 or TRBV12-4 and TRBJ2-2; D is unresolved. The CDR3 totals 14 residues. Trimming pared 1 base from V and 3 bases from J, leaving 6 bases between. The CDR3 is CASSLGVDTGELFF. The CDR3 region has the DNA TGTGCCAGCAGTTTAGGGGTTGACACCGGGGAGCTGTTTTTT.

With respect to this clonotype: The CDR3 does not close with the conserved phenylalanine or tryptophan, likely indicating a read error. The V call is TRBV12-3 or TRBV12-4, the J call TRBJ1-3; the D is unclear. Trimming shortened V by 3 bases and J by 4 bases, and 10 bases separated the two germline ends. This CDR3 contains 14 residues. In DNA form, the CDR3 reads TGTGCCAGCAGTTTTGGGGTGACGGGAAACACCATATATTAT. Translating it yields CASSFGVTGNTIYY.

This clonotype appeared a few times. The chain uses TRBV19 and TRBJ2-3; 8 nucleotides align to TRBD1. Trimming at V came to 5 bases and at J to 6 bases, leaving 10 bases not matched to a gene. In germline, CDR1 is LNHDA, CDR2 SQIVND (reference sequence). This CDR3 is 15 amino acids long. CDR3 amino acids: CASSVPQGAFDTQYF. CDR3 sequence (DNA): TGTGCCAGTAGTGTACCGCAGGGGGCTTTTGATACGCAGTATTTT.

This rearrangement joins TRBV27 to TRBJ1-4; possible D gene TRBD1, 6 bases. Germline V gene data show CDR1 as MNHEY and CDR2 as SMNVEV (reference sequence). The CDR3 consists of 16 residues. V was clipped by 8 bases and J by 7 bases, with 23 bases between them. The CDR3 sequence is CASGVGTGGGGEKLFF. Here the CDR3 DNA reads TGTGCCAGCGGCGTAGGGACGGGGGGCGGTGGTGAAAAACTGTTTTTT.

A few counts support this clonotype. This chain uses TRBV27 with TRBJ2-7; TRBD1 aligns across 10 bases. V lost 6 bases, J lost 6 bases, and 5 bases stayed unmatched. Germline CDR1 and CDR2: MNHEY and SMNVEV (reference sequence). The CDR3 length is 13 residues. The CDR3 sequence: CASSSDRGVEQYF. Written as DNA, the CDR3 is TGTGCCAGCAGCTCGGACAGGGGGGTCGAGCAGTACTTC.

There are a few counts of this clonotype. The V call is TRBV5-4, the J call TRBJ2-3; 8 nucleotides agree with TRBD1. CDR1 SGHNT and CDR2 YYREEE come from the germline V gene (reference sequence). The length of the CDR3 is 14 residues. J gave up 3 bases and V 4 bases, and 4 bases lay outside the gene matches. The DNA for the CDR3 is TGTGCCAGCAGCCCGGACAGGGCGACAGATACGCAGTATTTT. Its protein is CASSPDRATDTQYF.

The chain combines TRBV6-8 with TRBJ2-7; 7 positions match TRBD1. Germline values: CDR1 MNHGY, CDR2 SAAAGT. CDR3 length equals 15 residues. V shed 4 bases and J 3 bases; nucleotides not matched to a gene: 9. The CDR3 protein is CASSLFTGEYYEQYF. The CDR3 nucleotides read TGTGCCAGCAGTTTGTTCACAGGGGAATACTACGAGCAGTACTTC.

This clonotype was recorded many times. J is TRBJ2-5 and V is TRBV7-6, with D hard to call. This CDR3 spans 17 amino acids. Germline values: CDR1 SGHVS, CDR2 FNYEAQ. V dropped 4 bases and J dropped 5 bases, with 23 bases sitting between them. The DNA of the CDR3 is TGTGCCAGCAGCTCCTTGTCGGGTTTAAGGGTTTTTGAGACCCAGTACTTC. This sequence encodes CASSSLSGLRVFETQYF.

A few counts support this clonotype. The chain links TRBV7-9 to TRBJ1-2, with D perhaps matching TRBD1 (6 bases). Trimming cost V 4 bases and J 6 bases, with 15 bases left between them. The CDR3 loop spans 14 amino acids. From germline, CDR1 is SEHNR and CDR2 FQNEAQ (reference sequence). CDR3 in DNA: TGTGCCAGCAGCTCCGGACAGAACGGGCATGGCTACACCTTC. It is translated as CASSSGQNGHGYTF.